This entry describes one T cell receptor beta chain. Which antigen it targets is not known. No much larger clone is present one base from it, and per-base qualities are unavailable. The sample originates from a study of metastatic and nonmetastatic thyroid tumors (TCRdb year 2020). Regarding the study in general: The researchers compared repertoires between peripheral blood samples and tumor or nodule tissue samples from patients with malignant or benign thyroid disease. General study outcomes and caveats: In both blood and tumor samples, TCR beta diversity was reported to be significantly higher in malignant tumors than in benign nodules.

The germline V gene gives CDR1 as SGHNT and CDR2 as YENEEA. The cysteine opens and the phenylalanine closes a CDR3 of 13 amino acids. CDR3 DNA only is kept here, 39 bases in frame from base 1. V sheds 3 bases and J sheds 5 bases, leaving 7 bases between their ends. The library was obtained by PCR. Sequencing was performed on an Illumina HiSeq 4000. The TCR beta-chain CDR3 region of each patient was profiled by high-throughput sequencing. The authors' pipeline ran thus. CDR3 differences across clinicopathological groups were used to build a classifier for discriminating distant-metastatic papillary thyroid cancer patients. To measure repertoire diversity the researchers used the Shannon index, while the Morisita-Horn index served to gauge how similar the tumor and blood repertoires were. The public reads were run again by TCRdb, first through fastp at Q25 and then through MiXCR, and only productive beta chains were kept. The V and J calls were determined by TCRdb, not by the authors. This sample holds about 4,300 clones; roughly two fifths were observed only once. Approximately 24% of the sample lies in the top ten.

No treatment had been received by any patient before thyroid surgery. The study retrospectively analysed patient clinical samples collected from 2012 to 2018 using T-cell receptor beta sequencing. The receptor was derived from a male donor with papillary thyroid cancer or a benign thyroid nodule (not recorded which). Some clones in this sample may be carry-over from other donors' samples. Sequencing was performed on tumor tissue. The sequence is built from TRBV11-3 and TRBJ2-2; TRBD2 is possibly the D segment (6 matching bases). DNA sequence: TGTGCCAGCAGCTTCGGGGGTACCGGGGAGCTGTTTTTT. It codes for CASSFGGTGELFF.